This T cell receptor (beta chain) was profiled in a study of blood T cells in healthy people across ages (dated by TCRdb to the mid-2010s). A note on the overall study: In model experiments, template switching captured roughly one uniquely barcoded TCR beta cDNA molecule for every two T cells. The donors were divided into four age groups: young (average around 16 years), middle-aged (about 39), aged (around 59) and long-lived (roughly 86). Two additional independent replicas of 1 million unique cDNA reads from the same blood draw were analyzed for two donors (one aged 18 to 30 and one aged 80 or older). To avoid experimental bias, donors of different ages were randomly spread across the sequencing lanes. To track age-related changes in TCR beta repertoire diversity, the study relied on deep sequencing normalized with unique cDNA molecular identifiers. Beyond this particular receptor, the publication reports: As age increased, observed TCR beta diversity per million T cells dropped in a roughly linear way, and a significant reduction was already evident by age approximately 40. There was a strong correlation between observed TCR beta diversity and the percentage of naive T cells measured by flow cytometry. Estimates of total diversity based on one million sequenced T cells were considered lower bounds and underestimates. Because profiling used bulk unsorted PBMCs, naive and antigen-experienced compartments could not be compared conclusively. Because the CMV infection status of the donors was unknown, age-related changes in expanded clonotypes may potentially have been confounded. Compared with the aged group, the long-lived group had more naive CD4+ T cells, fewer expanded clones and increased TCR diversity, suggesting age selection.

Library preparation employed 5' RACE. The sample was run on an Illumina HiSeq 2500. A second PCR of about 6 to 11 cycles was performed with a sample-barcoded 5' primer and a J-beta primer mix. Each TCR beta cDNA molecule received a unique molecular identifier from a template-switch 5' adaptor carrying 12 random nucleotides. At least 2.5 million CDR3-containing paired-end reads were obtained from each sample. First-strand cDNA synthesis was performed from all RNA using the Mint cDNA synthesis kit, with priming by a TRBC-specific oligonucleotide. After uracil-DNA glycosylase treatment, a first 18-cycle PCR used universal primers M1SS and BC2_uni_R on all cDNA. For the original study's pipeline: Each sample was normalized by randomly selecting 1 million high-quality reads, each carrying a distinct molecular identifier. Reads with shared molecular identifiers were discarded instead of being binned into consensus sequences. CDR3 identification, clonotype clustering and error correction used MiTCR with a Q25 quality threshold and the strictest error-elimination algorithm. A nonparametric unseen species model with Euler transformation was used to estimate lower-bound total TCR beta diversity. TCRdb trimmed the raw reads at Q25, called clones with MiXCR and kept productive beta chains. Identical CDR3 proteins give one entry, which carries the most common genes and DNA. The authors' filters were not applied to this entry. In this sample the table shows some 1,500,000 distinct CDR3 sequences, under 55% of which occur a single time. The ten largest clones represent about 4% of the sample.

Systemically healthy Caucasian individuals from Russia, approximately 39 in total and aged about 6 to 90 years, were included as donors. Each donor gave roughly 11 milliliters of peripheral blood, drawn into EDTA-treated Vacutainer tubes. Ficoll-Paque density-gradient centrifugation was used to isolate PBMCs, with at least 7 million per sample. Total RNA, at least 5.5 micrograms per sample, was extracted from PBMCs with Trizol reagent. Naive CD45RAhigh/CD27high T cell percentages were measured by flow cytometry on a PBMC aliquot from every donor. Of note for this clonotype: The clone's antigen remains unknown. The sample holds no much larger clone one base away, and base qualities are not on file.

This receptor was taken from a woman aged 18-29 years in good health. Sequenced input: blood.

The CDR3 protein is CASSQIRVPVTGELFF. Here is the DNA: TGTGCCAGCAGTCAGATCAGGGTTCCTGTCACCGGGGAGCTGTTTTTT. In this chain, TRBV6-6 is recombined with TRBJ2-2; TRBD1 could be the D gene, as 5 bases match. V is reduced by 5 bases and J by 4 bases, leaving a spacing of 17 bases between them. The CDR3, from cysteine to phenylalanine, totals 16 residues. The kept DNA is CDR3 alone, 48 bases in frame from the first base. CDR1 and CDR2 were assigned from the germline V gene (reference sequence) as MNHNY and SVGAGI.